The 5 T cell receptor beta chains below were found in one sample sequenced in a study of blood T cells in healthy people across ages. Using a J-beta primer mix together with a sample-barcoded 5' primer, a second PCR was run for roughly 6 to 12 cycles. TCRdb called the 5' RACE reads again in MiXCR, with one record for every CDR3 protein. This table has 1.5 million to 2 million distinct CDR3 sequences, roughly 28% appearing once. The sample taken for sequencing was blood. These receptors originate from a woman aged 30 to 39 in good health.

To note about this clonotype: Given a much more abundant clone one base away, this may be a read error. The chain joins TRBV5-1 to TRBJ2-4; D may correspond to TRBD1 or TRBD2 (5 bases each). The CDR3 is 13 amino acids. Trimming pared 4 bases from V and 9 bases from J, leaving 14 bases between. Germline CDR1 and CDR2: SGHRS and YFSETQ. CDR3 nucleotide sequence: TGCGCCAGCAGCCCTGAGGGACGGAGCATTCAGTACTTC. Its translation is CASSPEGRSIQYF.

This clonotype has at least ten counts. The V gene is TRBV7-9, the J gene TRBJ2-3; no clear D gene. Trimming removed 5 bases from V and 4 bases from J, with 13 bases in between. The germline V gene has CDR1 SEHNR and CDR2 FQNEAQ (reference sequence). There are 14 residues in the CDR3. CDR3 protein: CASSPQGRPDTQYF. The CDR3 DNA is TGTGCCAGCAGCCCGCAAGGCCGCCCAGATACGCAGTATTTT.

This clonotype is a singleton in its sample. The chain joins TRBV5-5 to TRBJ2-6; no firm D call. The CDR3 is 17 residues long. CDR1 and CDR2 from the germline V gene are SGHKS and YYEKEE (reference sequence). V dropped 4 bases and J dropped 4 bases, with 18 bases sitting between them. CDR3 region: CASSPHTSTSGANVLTF. CDR3 DNA: TGTGCCAGCAGCCCTCATACCTCTACGTCGGGGGCCAACGTCCTGACTTTC.

This clonotype has a handful of counts. This chain joins TRBV23-1 and TRBJ2-1, with 9 bases aligning to TRBD1. TRBV23-1 is an open reading frame whose function is uncertain. The CDR3 totals 16 residues. Trimming removed 0 bases from V and 6 bases from J; junction bases left unmatched: 6. The CDR3: CASSQSEDRGSNEQFF. CDR3 in DNA: TGCGCCAGCAGTCAATCGGAGGACAGGGGCAGCAATGAGCAGTTCTTC.

This clonotype was seen only a few times. The chain couples TRBV7-2 to TRBJ2-5; D is uncertain. The CDR3 loop spans 14 amino acids. The V gene lost 2 bases and the J gene lost 5 bases, with 12 bases spanning the gap. The V gene's germline CDR1 is SGHTA and CDR2 FQGNSA. The CDR3: CASSLLSAAETQYF. Written as DNA, the CDR3 is TGTGCCAGCAGCTTACTTTCGGCAGCGGAGACCCAGTACTTC.